This T cell receptor beta chain was recorded in a study of human T cells and chemical hapten exposure (dated by TCRdb to about 2021). In terms of the full investigation: For sensitization, 2% DPC in acetone was applied to a 2 cm by 2 cm area of upper inner arm skin. Patients additionally received weekly therapeutic DPC doses to the scalp throughout the approximately 22-week study period. Patch testing on the upper back used Finn chambers containing 0.01% DPC, with scoring done after 6 days according to International Contact Dermatitis Research Group standards. Alopecia areata with under or over 50% scalp involvement, alopecia totalis and alopecia universalis were represented in the patient cohort, which was mostly female. Libraries were combined into a pool for sequencing, and differences in TCR yield between samples came mainly from small differences in library volumes within the pool. The study tracked peripheral blood TCR repertoire changes in vivo during primary and secondary sensitization to the hapten diphenylcyclopropenone (DPC) in alopecia patients. Blood was sampled from patients pre-sensitization (week 0) and at 2, 6 and about 24 weeks after DPC sensitization. For TCR sequencing, blood came from 25 to 30 alopecia patients at anywhere from one to four time points (pre-sensitization, 2, 6 and 24 weeks).

The research as a whole found: Repeated subsampling changed both the strength of the expansion versus patch-test correlation and the threshold at which the correlation became significant. No change with DPC sensitization was found in the number of TCRs above 1 in 1000 frequency, and no evidence of global repertoire structure alterations was found. A positive correlation was found between the number of PT1 expanded TCRs and patch test score, with significance reached at thresholds 8, 16 and 32 but not 4. Compared with pre-sensitization or healthy control sets, expanded TCRs formed significantly more large CDR3 similarity clusters, which is consistent with antigen-driven responses. Because all patients had alopecia, a presumed autoimmune disease, the immune response of the patients might differ from that of healthy individuals.

This clonotype was counted between two and nine times. Its antigen is currently not known. Base qualities are missing; no much larger clone stands one base away. The library came from RACE. The sequencer was a NextSeq 500. Library preparation attached unique molecular identifiers to individual cDNA molecules for quantitative, reproducible TCR counting. Each blood RNA sample was used to sequence both TCR alpha and TCR beta chains. The study's own analysis went as follows. The median number of TCRs per sample was roughly 94,000, ranging from roughly 20,000 to 700,000. The Decombinator software suite was used to annotate the V, J and CDR3 of the TCR reads. For PS versus PT1 abundance plots, all samples were subsampled to the same number of TCRs (28,000). TCRs were defined as expanded if absent before sensitization and observed at least eight times at the 2-week time point. TCRdb itself trimmed the public reads at Q25 with fastp, ran MiXCR and retained productive beta chains. Duplicate CDR3 protein sequences are folded into a single record with the most common DNA and genes. The authors' filters were not applied to this entry. For this sample there are around 300,000 distinct CDR3 sequences; just under 8% appear just once. Jointly, the top ten make up roughly 1.2% of the sample.

Taken with the paper, the label for time point translates to: pre-sensitization, week 0. The intended sense of this specimen's treatment or condition label: therapeutic diphenylcyclopropenone sensitization with weekly scalp DPC. Blood at each patch-test visit was drawn before the patch test was applied. To be eligible, patients had to be aged 18 to 70, diagnosed with alopecia and judged suitable for DPC therapy, while pregnant patients were excluded. Total RNA was extracted from unfractionated whole blood that had been collected in Tempus Blood RNA tubes. Trimming takes 0 bases off V and 1 base off J; junction bases not matched to a gene: 3. Based on the germline V gene, the CDR1 and CDR2 sequences are LGHNA and YSLEER. Reading from cysteine to phenylalanine, the CDR3 counts 16 amino acids. The retained sequence is limited to the CDR3, 48 bases, with the frame set at the first base.

This receptor was taken from a man in his late teens or twenties with alopecia areata. Some clones in this sample may be carry-over from other donors' samples. In this chain, TRBV4-3 is recombined with TRBJ2-5; 9 central nucleotides agree with TRBD2. The sequencing here drew on whole blood, taken in connection with sensitization to the hapten diphenylcyclopropenone (DPC). The CDR3: CASSQETLAGQETQYF. The nucleotides are TGCGCCAGCAGCCAAGAAACACTAGCGGGCCAAGAGACCCAGTACTTC.